This TCR beta chain was sequenced during a study of radiotherapy plus CTLA-4 blockade in lung cancer. Study in general: Disease control reached 31%, with objective responses in approximately 17%. Study-level findings and limits: There was expansion of tumor-derived TCR clones in blood after radiotherapy plus ipilimumab. Per reports, early blood T cell clone dynamics, plus interferon-beta, forecast response most strongly.

Turning to this clone: Its antigen is unidentified.

CTLA-4 blockade using ipilimumab, together with focal radiation, was received by patients with chemo-refractory metastatic non-small-cell lung cancer. The table came from immunoSEQ multiplex PCR; TCRdb's copy has only in-frame clones and leaves some out. The sample includes 95,000 to 150,000 clones, 85% to 90% seen only once; the top ten take over 6%. The CDR3 sequence is 16 residues long. The V end lost 5 bases, the J end lost 8 bases, and 22 bases lay between the germline ends. Per germline, CDR1 PRHDT and CDR2 FYEKMQ (reference sequence). This clonotype originated in a human donor with non-small cell lung cancer that progressed on radiotherapy plus ipilimumab. The sequenced sample was peripheral blood, obtained from a patient treated with radiotherapy plus ipilimumab. The gene calls are TRBV13 and TRBJ2-1, with D perhaps TRBD1 (7 bases). The CDR3 loop reads CASSPTLQSGGHEQFF. CDR3 DNA: TGTGCCAGCAGCCCCACCCTTCAGTCAGGGGGGCATGAGCAGTTCTTC.